The rows below give T cell receptor beta chains drawn from one sample of a study of response to subunit inactivated influenza vaccine. TCRdb itself ran the RT-PCR reads through MiXCR, one entry per CDR3 protein. There are some 850,000 distinct CDR3 sequences in the sample; about 18% occur only once, and approximately 11% lies in the top ten. This material consisted of PBMCs from blood, taken less than 6 days after vaccination. All receptors derive from a middle-aged man who received an inactivated influenza vaccine. Both conserved end residues are part of each CDR3. Fields, in order: V gene, J gene, clone size, D gene, CDR3 DNA, CDR3 protein. The D gene is left open where the match is weak. The size entry is marked missing in some rows and otherwise reads once, few, many or a size class.

>TRBV6-5|TRBJ2-1|few|TRBD2
TGTGCCAGCAGTTACCTAGCGGGGAAAAAAAATGAGCAGTTCTTC
CASSYLAGKKNEQFF
>TRBV12-3/TRBV12-4|TRBJ2-1|many|TRBD2
TGTGCCAGCAGTCCTCCCCCAGCGGGAGTGGGTGAGCAGTTCTTC
CASSPPPAGVGEQFF
>TRBV7-2|TRBJ2-7|NA|NA
TGTGCCAGCAGCCCAGCAATCGCTAGGGAGCAGTACTTC
CASSPAIAREQYF
>TRBV10-3|TRBJ2-1|NA|NA
TGTGCCATCAGTCCCTCGTCGGGGTCCTACAATGAGCAGTTCTTC
CAISPSSGSYNEQFF
>TRBV10-3|TRBJ2-2|few|TRBD1
TGTGCCATCCGTACAGGGGTAAACACCGGGGAGCTGTTTTTT
CAIRTGVNTGELFF
>TRBV29-1|TRBJ2-7|few|NA
TGCAGCGGGAGAATTCCGGGACTGGGCTACGAGCAGTACTTC
CSGRIPGLGYEQYF
>TRBV10-3|TRBJ2-7|many|NA
TGTGCCATCAGTGGGCGGGAAGGCTACGAGCAGTACTTC
CAISGREGYEQYF
>TRBV5-6|TRBJ1-2|few|NA
TGTGCCAGCAGCCAGTCCGGGGCCTATGGCTACACCTTC
CASSQSGAYGYTF
>TRBV15|TRBJ1-5|NA|NA
TGTGCCACCAGCAGAGACTTGACAGTTTCTCCGCCCCAGCATTTT
CATSRDLTVSPPQHF
>TRBV5-1|TRBJ2-2|many|NA
TGCGCCAGCAGCTTGGCGGGGCCCGGGGAGCTGTTTTTT
CASSLAGPGELFF
>TRBV29-1|TRBJ2-1|many|TRBD2
TGCAGCGTAATAGCGGGAGGGTCAGAAGGTGAGCAGTTCTTC
CSVIAGGSEGEQFF
>TRBV29-1|TRBJ1-2|NA|NA
TGCAGCGTTGTTATGGGACGGAAGGGGAACTATGGCTACACCTTC
CSVVMGRKGNYGYTF
>TRBV15|TRBJ2-1|NA|NA
TGTGCCACCAGCAGAGGAGGAGGGGGCTCCTACAATGAGCAGTTCTTC
CATSRGGGGSYNEQFF
>TRBV2|TRBJ1-5|few|NA
TGTGCCAGCAGGGGGGTTGAATGGCCCCAGCATTTT
CASRGVEWPQHF
>TRBV11-2|TRBJ1-3|few|TRBD1
TGTGCCAGCAGCCCAGACAGGGCGAGGGGAAACACCATATATTTT
CASSPDRARGNTIYF
>TRBV29-1|TRBJ1-1|few|NA
TGCAGCGTTAGTCGCAGGGACGAAGCTTTCTTT
CSVSRRDEAFF
>TRBV20-1|TRBJ1-2|NA|NA
TGCAGTGCTAGTGTGGGTCCTGGCTACACCTTC
CSASVGPGYTF
>TRBV12-3/TRBV12-4|TRBJ2-1|many|TRBD2
TGTGCCAGCAGTTTGTCGGGAGGTTCCTACAATGAGCAGTTCTTC
CASSLSGGSYNEQFF
>TRBV20-1|TRBJ2-5|few|NA
TGCAGTGCTAGTTCAAAGGAGTACAAGGGTGGGGAGACCCAGTACTTC
CSASSKEYKGGETQYF
>TRBV3-1|TRBJ1-1|NA|TRBD1
TGTGCCAGCAGCCAAGGAGGACAGGTGAAGGGGACTGAAGCTTTCTTT
CASSQGGQVKGTEAFF
>TRBV12-3/TRBV12-4|TRBJ2-2|NA|NA
TGTGCCAGCATCCCTATCGGCGGACCCCTCCACACCGGGGAGCTGTTTTTT
CASIPIGGPLHTGELFF
>TRBV12-3/TRBV12-4|TRBJ1-1|NA|NA
TGTGCCAGCAGGTCCCCGGGACAGAACACTGAAGCTTTCTTT
CASRSPGQNTEAFF
>TRBV20-1|TRBJ1-1|many|NA
TGCAGTGCTAGAGTTGCCGGGCCGCGGGGCACTGAAGCTTTCTTT
CSARVAGPRGTEAFF
>TRBV5-1|TRBJ2-1|many|TRBD1
TGCGCCAGCAGCTTCCGGGACAGCGGTTACAATGAGCAGTTCTTC
CASSFRDSGYNEQFF
>TRBV6-2/TRBV6-3|TRBJ2-7|many|TRBD1
TGTGCCAGCAGAAGACAGGGGCAAGTCTACGAGCAGTACTTC
CASRRQGQVYEQYF
>TRBV7-2|TRBJ2-1|many|TRBD2
TGTGCCAGCAGCTTAGTGAGCGGGGGGGGGAATGAGCAGTTCTTC
CASSLVSGGGNEQFF
>TRBV12-3/TRBV12-4|TRBJ2-1|many|NA
TGTGCCAGCAGTTTGATACTATACAATGAGCAGTTCTTC
CASSLILYNEQFF
>TRBV12-3/TRBV12-4|TRBJ2-1|many|NA
TGTGCCAGCAGTCAATCAAGGGTTTACTACAATGAGCAGTTCTTC
CASSQSRVYYNEQFF
>TRBV29-1|TRBJ1-2|many|NA
TGCAGCGTTGAGGCAGGGGTTGCCTATGGCTACACCTTC
CSVEAGVAYGYTF
>TRBV10-1|TRBJ2-3|NA|TRBD1
TGCGCCAGCAGTGAGTCAGGACAGGGGGTTTCAGATACGCAGTATTTT
CASSESGQGVSDTQYF
>TRBV3-1|TRBJ2-7|few|NA
TGTGCCAGCAGCCAAACGGTAAACGGCGAGCAGTACTTC
CASSQTVNGEQYF
>TRBV7-2|TRBJ2-3|NA|NA
TGTGCCAGCCAACACGGAACAGATACGCAGTATTTT
CASQHGTDTQYF
>TRBV9|TRBJ2-1|few|TRBD2
TGTGCCAGCAGCGTAGGGAGGCTAGCGGGGAGCTCCTACAATGAGCAGTTCTTC
CASSVGRLAGSSYNEQFF
>TRBV7-9|TRBJ1-2|few|NA
TGTGCCAGCAGAAGGGACCGAGGGGCTGGCTACACCTTC
CASRRDRGAGYTF
>TRBV4-2|TRBJ2-5|few|NA
TGTGCCAGCAGCCAAGATCCCGGGGAGACCCAGTACTTC
CASSQDPGETQYF
>TRBV28|TRBJ2-1|few|TRBD2
TGTGCCAGCAGTTTCCTTTGGATGCGGGAGGGCCTAGGAAATGAGCAGTTCTTC
CASSFLWMREGLGNEQFF
>TRBV7-2|TRBJ2-2|many|NA
TGTGCCAGCAGCCTGCTTAACACCGGGGAGCTGTTTTTT
CASSLLNTGELFF
>TRBV12-3/TRBV12-4|TRBJ2-2|few|NA
TGTGCCAGCAGTCACACACCAATCGCGAACACCGGGGAGCTGTTTTTT
CASSHTPIANTGELFF
>TRBV4-3|TRBJ2-1|few|TRBD2
TGCGCCAGCAGCCAACGGCGGGGGGCTAGCTCCTACAATGAGCAGTTCTTC
CASSQRRGASSYNEQFF
>TRBV7-8|TRBJ2-4|few|NA
TGTGCCAGCAGCTCAAGCAGGGTAATCGCCAAAAACATTCAGTACTTC
CASSSSRVIAKNIQYF
>TRBV12-3/TRBV12-4|TRBJ2-1|NA|NA
TGTGCCAGCAGTTTCGGGCCTGTCTGTGGGAGGATACCCTGCAATGAGCAGTTCTTC
CASSFGPVCGRIPCNEQFF
>TRBV2|TRBJ2-3|NA|NA
TGTGCCAGCAGTACCGGGCAGCTTAGGGCAGATACGCAGTATTTT
CASSTGQLRADTQYF
>TRBV20-1|TRBJ2-3|many|TRBD2
TGCAGTGCTAGGAGAAGGAGCGGGGGGGCCACAGATACGCAGTATTTT
CSARRRSGGATDTQYF
>TRBV9|TRBJ2-3|few|NA
TGTGCCAGCAGCGCCGAAGTGACTAGTTTAACAGATACGCAGTATTTT
CASSAEVTSLTDTQYF
>TRBV6-1|TRBJ2-3|NA|NA
TGTGCCAGCTCTAGCCTTCTAGATACGCAGTATTTT
CASSSLLDTQYF
>TRBV20-1|TRBJ2-7|few|NA
TGCAGTGCTAGATTCCGGGCCTACTACGAGCAGTACTTC
CSARFRAYYEQYF
>TRBV20-1|TRBJ2-4|many|NA
TGCAGTGCACAGGACAGCTTAGCCAAAAACATTCAGTACTTC
CSAQDSLAKNIQYF
>TRBV29-1|TRBJ2-2|few|NA
TGCAGCGTTGAAAGGGCAGGCCGGAACACCGGGGAGCTGTTTTTT
CSVERAGRNTGELFF
>TRBV20-1|TRBJ1-4|NA|NA
TGCAGTGCAAGGGGGGACCATGAAAAACTGTTTTTT
CSARGDHEKLFF
>TRBV7-9|TRBJ2-7|many|NA
TGTGCCAGCAGCTTAGCTTGGGGCTACGAGCAGTACTTC
CASSLAWGYEQYF
>TRBV10-3|TRBJ2-2|few|TRBD1
TGTGCCATCACTCCCACAGGGGGGACCGGGGAGCTGTTTTTT
CAITPTGGTGELFF
>TRBV6-4|TRBJ2-3|NA|NA
TGTGCCAGCAGTGACTCTGCGGGCAGCACAGATACGCAGTATTTT
CASSDSAGSTDTQYF
>TRBV4-2|TRBJ2-7|many|TRBD2
TGTGCCAGCAGCCAAGTTGCTCAGCGGGATTCGGGAGACGAGCAGTACTTC
CASSQVAQRDSGDEQYF
>TRBV27|TRBJ2-7|many|NA
TGTGCCAGCAGTTTATCGACTGGAGGGTTGGGGGAGCAGTACTTC
CASSLSTGGLGEQYF
>TRBV12-3/TRBV12-4|TRBJ1-2|NA|NA
TGTGTCAGCAGTCCACTGGGACGCCTGGAATATGGCTACACCTTC
CVSSPLGRLEYGYTF